This TCR beta chain was obtained from a study of T cell repertoires in cytomegalovirus infection (dated by TCRdb to between 2019 and 2020). About the full investigation: Recently identified HLA-C-restricted CMV epitopes, whose presentation resists viral immunomodulation, were targeted by peptide stimulations together with well-studied HLA-B-restricted epitopes. Because public TCR beta signatures pointed to carriage of CMV infection together with the matching HLA type, the HLA type of each donor mattered for the analysis.

In light of the paper, this sample's treatment or condition label describes: in vitro stimulation with specific CMV peptide epitopes to enrich CMV-specific T cells. What the work shows at the level of the full study, not this receptor alone: Cumulative frequency of public TCR beta family members discriminated carriers of CMV infection plus the relevant HLA type in this cohort and an independent approximately 350-donor cohort. The ex vivo response was dominated by HLA-C-restricted CMV-specific TCR beta clonotypes, which also provided the single most frequent clonotype in two of eight donors.

The instrument given in TCRdb is Illumina HiSeq 1500. TCRdb reprocessing: public reads trimmed at Q25 with fastp, clones called with MiXCR, in-frame beta chains kept. Identical CDR3 proteins give one entry, which carries the most common genes and DNA. The sample contains about 920,000 distinct CDR3 sequences, under 40% of them found a single time. The biggest ten clones account for over 10% of the sample. For this clonotype: Its target antigen remains unknown. No per-base quality is available; no much larger clone lies one base away.

This TCR was recovered from a human donor in good health (CMV status not recorded). Some clones in this sample may be carry-over from other donors' samples. This specimen was cultured CD8+ T cells from PBMCs, taken from culture after CMV antigen stimulation.

The CDR3 reads as follows: CASSLEGREFYEQYF. The DNA sequence is TGTGCCAGCAGTCTGGAGGGACGGGAGTTCTACGAGCAGTACTTC. The chain is assembled from TRBV6-1 and TRBJ2-7; possibly the D gene is TRBD2, per 6 matching bases. V drops 5 bases and J drops 3 bases, leaving 17 bases in between. The CDR3 measures 15 amino acids from cysteine to phenylalanine. The CDR3 DNA has 45 bases and is translated from base 1. Via the germline V gene, CDR1 is MNHNS and CDR2 SASEGT.